This T cell receptor (beta chain) was sequenced during a study of T-cell memory formation after mild COVID-19. Study-wide results and limits: Pre-infection memory contained some responding clones, which suggested that cross-reactive memory had joined. The SARS-CoV-2 specificity of second-wave clones reaching peak at day 37 remained unverified. Clones that contracted from day 15 to 85 had balanced CD4/CD8; later expanders were CD4+ biased.

This clonotype was observed at least ten times. Its specificity is unknown. Constant-segment primers were used for 5'RACE, and the resulting TCR alpha and TCR beta cDNA libraries carried sample barcodes and UMIs. A single record per CDR3 protein comes from TCRdb applying MiXCR to the 5' RACE reads. The sample lists 100,000 to 150,000 distinct CDR3 sequences; less than 6.5% were seen once. The CDR3 consists of 12 residues. CDR1 is SGHVS, CDR2 FQNEAQ, per germline. V gave up 3 bases and J gave up 15 bases; unmatched junction bases: 7. V usage is TRBV7-8 and J usage is TRBJ2-1; 8 nucleotides align to TRBD1. The TCR originated in an adult woman who had mild COVID-19 (a few samples of this study predate the infection). Cell type and time point are not known. The sequenced material came from PBMCs or a T cell subset sorted from them (not recorded which). The CDR3 DNA is TGTGCCAGCAGCTTTTCTTGGGACAGGCTGTTCTTC. Encoded protein: CASSFSWDRLFF. Complete variable domain (other parts from reference TRBV7-8 and TRBJ2-1): GAGVSQSPRYKVAKRGQDVALRCDPISGHVSLFWYQQALGQGPEFLTYFQNEAQLDKSGLPSDRFFAERPEGSVSTLKIQRTQQEDSAVYLCASSFSWDRLFFGPGTRLTVL.